These 18 T cell receptor beta chains share one sample of origin, sequenced in a study of shared clonotypes between healthy human individuals. The repertoire was sequenced with immunoSEQ multiplex PCR; TCRdb's copy has only in-frame clones and lacks some. The sample holds some 2,000,000 clones, 95% seen once. The sample consisted of naive CD4+ T cells sorted from blood. Indicated subset: CD45RA+ positively selected. These receptors came from a man aged 18 to 30 in good health.

The chain joins TRBV10-3 to TRBJ2-2; no reliable D call. Per germline, CDR1 ENHRY and CDR2 SYGVKD. This CDR3 has 13 amino acids. V was shortened by 2 bases and J by 6 bases, with 7 bases between the two germline ends. CDR3 sequence: CAISELYPGELFF. The CDR3 bases are TGTGCCATCAGTGAGCTTTACCCCGGGGAGCTGTTTTTT.

The chain is built from TRBV18 and TRBJ2-5, with D unclear. The CDR3 is 16 amino acids. Trimming cost V 0 bases and J 1 base, with 12 bases left between them. Per the germline V gene, CDR1 is KGHSH and CDR2 is LQKENI. In DNA, the CDR3 is TGTGCCAGCTCACCACCCTTAAATATAGCCCAAGAGACCCAGTACTTC. Its translation is CASSPPLNIAQETQYF.

As for this clone: Possible read error: a much larger clone is one base away. At the DNA level, this CDR3 is encoded by other sequences in the same sample as well. The rearrangement links TRBV7-9 to TRBJ2-7; no definite D call. CDR1 and CDR2 from the germline V gene are SEHNR and FQNEAQ (reference sequence). The CDR3 is 12 amino acids. V lost 2 bases and J lost 2, with 4 bases in between. CDR3 protein: CASSLFPYEQYF. CDR3 bases: TGTGCCAGCAGCTTATTCCCCTACGAGCAGTACTTC.

This sequence joins TRBV14 and TRBJ2-7; no reliable D call. The germline CDR1 and CDR2 sequences are SGHDN and FVKESK. The CDR3 loop spans 13 amino acids. With 4 bases removed from V and 3 bases from J, the gap between germline ends came to 10 bases. Here the CDR3 reads CASSPIKGYEQYF. CDR3 sequence (DNA): TGTGCCAGCAGCCCGATTAAGGGCTACGAGCAGTACTTC.

In DNA form, the CDR3 reads TGTGCCAGCAGTTTCAGGGGCGATAATGAAAAACTGTTTTTT. It is translated as CASSFRGDNEKLFF. This chain joins TRBV28 and TRBJ1-4; tentatively, D is TRBD1 (6 bases). Germline loops: CDR1 MDHEN, CDR2 SYDVKM. The V and J ends lost 3 bases and 4 bases respectively, with 9 bases between them. This CDR3 comprises 14 residues.

CDR3 sequence (DNA): TGTGCCAGCAGTCACGTCGGACTGAACACTGAAGCTTTCTTT. It translates to CASSHVGLNTEAFF. The V call is TRBV27, the J call TRBJ1-1; the D is unclear. From germline, CDR1 is MNHEY and CDR2 SMNVEV (reference sequence). The CDR3 runs to 14 residues. Trimming removed 5 bases from V and 0 bases from J, with 10 bases in between.

The V call is TRBV18, the J call TRBJ2-7, with a weak D call TRBD1 (6 bases). V was trimmed by 3 bases and J by 3 bases, leaving 15 bases between them. CDR3 size: 15 residues. Germline V gene lookup returns CDR1 KGHSH and CDR2 LQKENI. The CDR3 sequence is CASSPPGQVFYEQYF. The CDR3 DNA reads as TGTGCCAGCTCACCCCCGGGACAAGTGTTCTACGAGCAGTACTTC.

V gene TRBV5-1 combines with J gene TRBJ2-7; the D gene is possibly TRBD2 (5 bases). Germline V gives CDR1 SGHRS, CDR2 YFSETQ. This CDR3 has 14 amino acids. V was cut by 5 bases and J by 1 base, with 13 bases left in between. CDR3 sequence (DNA): TGCGCCAGCAGTAATGAGGGTGGGTCCTACGAGCAGTACTTC. It specifies CASSNEGGSYEQYF.

This chain uses TRBV4-1 with TRBJ2-6; 9 bases line up with TRBD1. With V trimmed by 3 bases and J by 0 bases, 9 bases remained unmatched. The CDR3 runs 19 residues. From germline, CDR1 is MGHRA and CDR2 YSYEKL. CDR3 protein: CASSHPPGQGNSGANVLTF. As DNA, the CDR3 is TGCGCCAGCAGCCATCCGCCGGGACAGGGTAACTCTGGGGCCAACGTCCTGACTTTC.

Only one count was recorded for this clone. The rearrangement links TRBV5-1 to TRBJ2-3; TRBD1 matches at 8 bases. Germline CDR1 and CDR2: SGHRS and YFSETQ. Trimming removed 4 bases from V and 2 bases from J; junction bases left unmatched: 3. This CDR3 comprises 14 residues. DNA of the CDR3: TGCGCCAGCAGCCCGGACAGGGACACAGATACGCAGTATTTT. Translated: CASSPDRDTDTQYF.

V gene TRBV28 combines with J gene TRBJ2-3; D remains ambiguous. Germline CDR1 MDHEN, CDR2 SYDVKM. Trimming removed 7 bases at V and 0 bases at J, with 11 bases between. The CDR3 loop spans 14 amino acids. The CDR3 DNA is TGTGCCAGCATCCTGGGGAACAGCACAGATACGCAGTATTTT. Its translation is CASILGNSTDTQYF.

The J gene is TRBJ2-1, the V gene TRBV5-4; D gene uncertain. CDR3 length equals 15 residues. The V gene lost 0 bases and the J gene lost 4 bases, with 11 bases spanning the gap. Per the germline V gene, CDR1 is SGHNT and CDR2 is YYREEE (reference sequence). CDR3 sequence reads: CASSLASLPYNEQFF. The CDR3 nucleotides are TGTGCCAGCAGCTTGGCCTCGCTGCCTTACAATGAGCAGTTCTTC. Based on the CDR3 plus reference TRBV5-4 and TRBJ2-1, the full variable domain is ETGVTQSPTHLIKTRGQQVTLRCSSQSGHNTVSWYQQALGQGPQFIFQYYREEENGRGNFPPRFSGLQFPNYSSELNVNALELDDSALYLCASSLASLPYNEQFFGPGTRLTVL.

This clone was found once. V is TRBV4-2 and J is TRBJ1-5; D not resolved. V was cut by 0 bases and J by 5 bases, with 5 bases left in between. The CDR3 loop spans 13 amino acids. The V gene's germline CDR1 is LGHNA and CDR2 YNFKEQ. In DNA, the CDR3 is TGTGCCAGCAGCCAAGATCGGTATCAGCCCCAGCATTTT. Amino acid sequence: CASSQDRYQPQHF.

This clone occurred a few times. The sample has other DNA sequences that encode this CDR3 too. The gene calls are TRBV5-4 and TRBJ2-5; TRBD1 matches 12 bases. Per the germline V gene, CDR1 is SGHNT and CDR2 is YYREEE (reference sequence). The CDR3 is 15 residues long. The V gene end was trimmed by 0 bases and the J gene end by 4 bases; junction bases not matched to a gene: 1. The CDR3 DNA reads as TGTGCCAGCAGCTTGGGGGACAGGGGGCGAGAGACCCAGTACTTC. Its translation is CASSLGDRGRETQYF.

The chain joins TRBV29-1 to TRBJ1-2; D is unclear. Germline V gene lookup returns CDR1 SQVTM and CDR2 ANQGSEA. The CDR3 extends over 13 amino acids. V was cut by 3 bases and J by 0 bases, with 8 bases left in between. The CDR3 sequence: CSVENSANYGYTF. CDR3 DNA sequence: TGCAGCGTTGAGAACAGCGCTAACTATGGCTACACCTTC.

Comments on this clone: A read error may explain this, as a much larger clone is one base away. V gene TRBV5-4 combines with J gene TRBJ2-3; no clear D gene. Trimming left V 0 bases short and J 5 bases short, with 16 bases between. This CDR3 is built from 16 residues. From germline, CDR1 is SGHNT and CDR2 YYREEE (reference sequence). CDR3 residues: CASSLEAQYGIDTQYF. The DNA of the CDR3 is TGTGCCAGCAGCTTGGAGGCGCAGTACGGAATAGATACGCAGTATTTT.

CDR3: CASSLADIASAFF. CDR3 DNA: TGTGCCAGCAGCTTAGCCGACATTGCGTCGGCTTTCTTT. The rearrangement joins TRBV7-2 to TRBJ1-1; D remains unclear. V lost 0 bases and J lost 11, with 13 bases in between. The CDR3 is made up of 13 amino acids. Germline CDR1 reads SGHTA; CDR2 reads FQGNSA.

The V gene is TRBV30, the J gene TRBJ2-1, with 14 bases fitting TRBD2. The CDR3 spans 16 residues. Germline V gives CDR1 GTSNPN, CDR2 SVGIG (reference sequence). J lost 5 bases, V lost 5 bases, and 8 bases had no gene match. The CDR3: CAWGPRLAGGDNEQFF. As DNA, the CDR3 is TGTGCCTGGGGCCCCCGACTAGCGGGAGGGGACAATGAGCAGTTCTTC.